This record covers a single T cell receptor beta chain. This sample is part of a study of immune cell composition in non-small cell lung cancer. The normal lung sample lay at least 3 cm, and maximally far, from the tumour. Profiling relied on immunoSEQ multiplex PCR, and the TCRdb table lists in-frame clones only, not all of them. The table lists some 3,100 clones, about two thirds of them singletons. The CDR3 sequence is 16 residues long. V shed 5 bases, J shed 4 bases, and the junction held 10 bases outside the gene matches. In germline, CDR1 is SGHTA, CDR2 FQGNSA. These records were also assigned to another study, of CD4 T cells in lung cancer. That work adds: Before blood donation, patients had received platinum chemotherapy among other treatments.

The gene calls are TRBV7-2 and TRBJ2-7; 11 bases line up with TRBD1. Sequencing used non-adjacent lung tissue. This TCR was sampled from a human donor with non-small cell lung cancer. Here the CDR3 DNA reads TGTGCCAGCAGCCCGATGGGGGACAGGGGGTATTACGAGCAGTACTTC. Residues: CASSPMGDRGYYEQYF.